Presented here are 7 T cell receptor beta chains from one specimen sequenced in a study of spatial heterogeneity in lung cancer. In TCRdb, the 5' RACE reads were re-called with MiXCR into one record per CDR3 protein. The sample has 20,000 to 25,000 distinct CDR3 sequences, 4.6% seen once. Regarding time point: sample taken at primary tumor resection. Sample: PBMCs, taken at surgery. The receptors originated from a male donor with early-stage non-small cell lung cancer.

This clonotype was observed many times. CDR3 residues: CASSAFGQGLANTGELFF. The CDR3 DNA reads as TGTGCCAGCAGCGCCTTCGGACAGGGCTTGGCGAACACCGGGGAGCTGTTTTTT. The chain has TRBV9 and TRBJ2-2, with 8 positions matching TRBD1. Germline assignment: CDR1 SGDLS and CDR2 YYNGEE. The CDR3 has 18 amino acids. The ends lost 3 bases at V and 0 bases at J; junction bases unmatched: 10.

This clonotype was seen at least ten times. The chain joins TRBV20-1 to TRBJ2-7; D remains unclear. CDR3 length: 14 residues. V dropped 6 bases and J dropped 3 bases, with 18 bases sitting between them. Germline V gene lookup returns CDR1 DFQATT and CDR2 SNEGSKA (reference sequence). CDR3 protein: CSAVPVRLNYEQYF. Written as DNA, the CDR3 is TGCAGTGCGGTACCCGTCAGACTTAACTACGAGCAGTACTTC.

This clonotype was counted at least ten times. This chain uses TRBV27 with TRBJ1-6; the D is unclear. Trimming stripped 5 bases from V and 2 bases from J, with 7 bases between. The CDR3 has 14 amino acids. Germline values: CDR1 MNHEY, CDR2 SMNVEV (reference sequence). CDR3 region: CASSPGTYNSPLHF. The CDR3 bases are TGTGCCAGCAGTCCGGGGACCTATAATTCACCCCTCCACTTT.

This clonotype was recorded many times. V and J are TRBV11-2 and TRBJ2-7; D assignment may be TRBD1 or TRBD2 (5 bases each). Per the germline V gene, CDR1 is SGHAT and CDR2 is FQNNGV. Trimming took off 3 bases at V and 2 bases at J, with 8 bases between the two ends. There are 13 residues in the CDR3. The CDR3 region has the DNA TGTGCCAGCAGCTTCGGGGCTACCTACGAGCAGTACTTC. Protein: CASSFGATYEQYF.

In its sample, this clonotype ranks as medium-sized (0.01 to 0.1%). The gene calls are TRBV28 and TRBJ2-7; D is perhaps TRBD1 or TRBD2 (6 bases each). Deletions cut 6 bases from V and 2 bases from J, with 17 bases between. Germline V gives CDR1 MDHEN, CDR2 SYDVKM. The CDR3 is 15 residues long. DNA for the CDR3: TGTGCCAGCAGCCCCAAGGGGGGAGTAGCCTACGAGCAGTACTTC. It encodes CASSPKGGVAYEQYF.

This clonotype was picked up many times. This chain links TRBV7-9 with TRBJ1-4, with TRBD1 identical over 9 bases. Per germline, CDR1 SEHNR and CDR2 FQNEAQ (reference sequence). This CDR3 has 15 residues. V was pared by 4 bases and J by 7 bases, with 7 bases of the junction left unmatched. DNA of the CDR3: TGTGCCAGCAGCTCATCCGGGACAGGGCGTGAAAAACTGTTTTTT. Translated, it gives CASSSSGTGREKLFF. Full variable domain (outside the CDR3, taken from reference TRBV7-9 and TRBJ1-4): DTGVSQNPRHKITKRGQNVTFRCDPISEHNRLYWYRQTLGQGPEFLTYFQNEAQLEKSRLLSDRFSAERPKGSFSTLEIQRTEQGDSAMYLCASSSSGTGREKLFFGSGTQLSVL.

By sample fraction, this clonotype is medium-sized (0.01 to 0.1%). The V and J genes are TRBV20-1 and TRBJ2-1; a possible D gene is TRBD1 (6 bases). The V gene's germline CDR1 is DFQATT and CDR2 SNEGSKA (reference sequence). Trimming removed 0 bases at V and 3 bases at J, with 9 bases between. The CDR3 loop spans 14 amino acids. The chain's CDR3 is CSARDPTGYNEQFF. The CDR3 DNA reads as TGCAGTGCTAGAGATCCGACAGGCTACAATGAGCAGTTCTTC.